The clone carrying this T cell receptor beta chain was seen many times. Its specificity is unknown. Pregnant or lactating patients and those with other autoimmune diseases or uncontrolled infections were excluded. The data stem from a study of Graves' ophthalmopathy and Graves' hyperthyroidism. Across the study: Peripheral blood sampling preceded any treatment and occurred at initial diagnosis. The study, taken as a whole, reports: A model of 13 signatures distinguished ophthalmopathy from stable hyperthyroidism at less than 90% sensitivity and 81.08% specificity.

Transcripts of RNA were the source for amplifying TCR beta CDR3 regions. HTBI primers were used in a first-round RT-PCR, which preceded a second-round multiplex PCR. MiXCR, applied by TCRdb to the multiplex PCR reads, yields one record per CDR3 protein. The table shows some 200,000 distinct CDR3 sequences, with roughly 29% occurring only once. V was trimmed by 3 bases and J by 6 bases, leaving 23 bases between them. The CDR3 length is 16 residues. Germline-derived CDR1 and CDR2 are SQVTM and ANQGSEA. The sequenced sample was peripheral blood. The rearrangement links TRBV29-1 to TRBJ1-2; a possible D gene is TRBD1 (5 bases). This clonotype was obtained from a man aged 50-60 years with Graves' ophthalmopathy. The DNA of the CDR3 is TGCAGCGTTGACCCTCACATTCGACAGCCGGAGGATGGCTACACCTTC. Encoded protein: CSVDPHIRQPEDGYTF.